The source of this T cell receptor (beta chain) is a study of identical twins. From germline, CDR1 is MGHRA and CDR2 YSYEKL. Deletions cut 1 base from V and 6 bases from J, with 10 bases between. CDR3 size: 14 residues. Healthy Caucasian individuals made up all the donors. This clonotype was detected a few times. Its antigen remains unidentified. Overall study results and limits: A cross-sectional statistical analysis, not follow-up of the same donors, supported the conclusions.

TCRdb processed the 5' RACE reads anew with MiXCR; each CDR3 protein has one entry. The data contain around 490,000 distinct CDR3 sequences, 13% to 15% of them singletons. Another study also made use of these data, one on yellow fever vaccine responses in identical twins.

Sequenced input: CD4+ T cells sorted from blood. This rearrangement joins TRBV4-1 to TRBJ2-1; D unclear. This TCR derives from a woman aged 18-29 years in good health. The DNA of the CDR3 is TGCGCCAGCAGCCAAGCGGATTCTATCAATGAGCAGTTCTTC. Translating it yields CASSQADSINEQFF.